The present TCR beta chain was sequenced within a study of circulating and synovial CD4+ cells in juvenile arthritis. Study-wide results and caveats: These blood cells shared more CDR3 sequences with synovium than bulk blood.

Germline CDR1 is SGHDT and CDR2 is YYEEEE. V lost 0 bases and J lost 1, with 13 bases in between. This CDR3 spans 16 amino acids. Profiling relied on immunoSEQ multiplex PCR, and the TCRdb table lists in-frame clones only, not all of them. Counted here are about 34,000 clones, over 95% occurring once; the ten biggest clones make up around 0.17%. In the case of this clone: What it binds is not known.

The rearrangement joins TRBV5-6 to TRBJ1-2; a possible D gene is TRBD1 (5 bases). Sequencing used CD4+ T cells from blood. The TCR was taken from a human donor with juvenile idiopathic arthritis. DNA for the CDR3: TGTGCCAGCAGCTTGGCACGCCAGGGCCGTAACTATGGCTACACCTTC. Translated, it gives CASSLARQGRNYGYTF. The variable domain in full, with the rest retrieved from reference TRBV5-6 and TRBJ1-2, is DAGVTQSPTHLIKTRGQQVTLRCSPKSGHDTVSWYQQALGQGPQFIFQYYEEEERQRGNFPDRFSGHQFPNYSSELNVNALLLGDSALYLCASSLARQGRNYGYTFGSGTRLTVV.